This T cell receptor (beta chain) was sequenced in a study of T cell responses to AZD1222 COVID-19 vaccine. TCRdb keeps only in-frame clones here, not all; method: immunoSEQ multiplex PCR. In the table there are around 99,000 clones, 87% of which are singletons. General observations from the study: Reportedly, close to half of spike-specific TCRs are directed against unmutated variant regions. Donors in the cohort were predominantly white British and more often female, and clonal diversity was possibly underestimated. Compared with day 0, the breadth and depth of the Spike-specific TCR repertoire rose significantly after two doses of AZD1222. Spike-wide coverage was observed for vaccine-associated CD4 TCRs, with dominant responses at 160-218 and 743-854.

Comments on this clone: Its antigen is undetermined.

Germline CDR1 reads SNHLY; CDR2 reads FYNNEI. The CDR3 spans 11 residues. V gave up 10 bases and J gave up 13 bases; unmatched junction bases: 10. The chain employs TRBV2 and TRBJ1-2, with 9 nucleotides matching TRBD1. The sample was peripheral blood, taken 28 days after the second AZD1222 dose. The sequence was obtained from an adult who received the AZD1222 COVID-19 vaccine. The CDR3 is CATRTGVFRTF. The CDR3 DNA is TGTGCCACCCGGACAGGGGTATTTCGCACCTTC.